This T cell receptor (beta chain) came from a study of OX40 agonist ivuxolimab in advanced cancers. The data were produced by immunoSEQ multiplex PCR, yet TCRdb's version contains in-frame clones alone and is incomplete. The sample holds roughly 49,000 clones, about three quarters seen once. V gave up 6 bases and J gave up 6 bases, with 10 bases separating them. The CDR3 loop spans 11 amino acids. Germline assignment: CDR1 DFQATT and CDR2 SNEGSKA (reference sequence). This clonotype was obtained from an adult with an advanced solid tumor such as melanoma, head and neck, liver or kidney cancer. Source: CD4+ or CD8+ T cells sorted from blood, taken in a trial of the OX40 agonist ivuxolimab. This chain links TRBV20-1 with TRBJ2-3; D is unclear. The CDR3 is CSAHYLDTQYF. CDR3 nucleotide sequence: TGCAGTGCACATTATCTTGATACGCAGTATTTT.